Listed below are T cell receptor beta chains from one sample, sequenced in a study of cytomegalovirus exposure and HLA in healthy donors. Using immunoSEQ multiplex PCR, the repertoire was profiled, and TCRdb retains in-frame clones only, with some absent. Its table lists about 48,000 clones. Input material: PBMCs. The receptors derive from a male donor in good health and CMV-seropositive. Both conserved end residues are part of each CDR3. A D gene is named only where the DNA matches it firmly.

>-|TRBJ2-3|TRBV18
CASRGLLSTDTQYF
TGTGCCAGCCGGGGACTTTTAAGCACAGATACGCAGTATTTT
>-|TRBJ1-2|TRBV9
CASRGGAEGYGYTF
TGTGCCAGCAGGGGGGGGGCTGAGGGCTATGGCTACACCTTC
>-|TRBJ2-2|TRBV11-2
CASANIANTGELFF
TGTGCCAGTGCGAATATCGCGAACACCGGGGAGCTGTTTTTT
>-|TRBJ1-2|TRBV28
CASSSDTSIYGYTF
TGTGCCAGCAGTTCGGACACCTCTATCTATGGCTACACCTTC
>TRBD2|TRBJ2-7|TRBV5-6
CASSLTSGGYEQYF
TGTGCCAGCAGCTTGACTAGCGGGGGATACGAGCAGTACTTC
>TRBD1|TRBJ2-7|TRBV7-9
CASTIIGQGFDEQYF
TGTGCCAGCACCATAATTGGACAGGGGTTCGACGAGCAGTACTTC
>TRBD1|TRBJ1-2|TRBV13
CASSLAGGAYGYTF
TGTGCCAGCAGCTTAGCAGGGGGCGCCTATGGCTACACCTTC
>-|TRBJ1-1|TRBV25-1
CASSVQGRDTEAFF
TGTGCCAGCAGCGTTCAGGGTCGTGACACTGAAGCTTTCTTT
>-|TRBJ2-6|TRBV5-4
CASSLELFGANVLTF
TGTGCCAGCAGCTTGGAGCTGTTCGGGGCCAACGTCCTGACTTTC
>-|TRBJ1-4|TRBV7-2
CASSPRGPATNEKLFF
TGTGCCAGCAGCCCTAGAGGGCCTGCAACTAATGAAAAACTGTTTTTT
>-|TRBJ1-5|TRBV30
CAWSVGTHNQPQHF
TGTGCCTGGAGTGTGGGGACTCACAATCAGCCCCAGCATTTT
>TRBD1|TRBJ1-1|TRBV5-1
CASSLLGTENTEAFF
TGCGCCAGCAGCTTGTTGGGGACAGAGAACACTGAAGCTTTCTTT
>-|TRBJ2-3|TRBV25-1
CASSDFLGDTQYF
TGTGCCAGCAGTGATTTTCTCGGGGATACGCAGTATTTT
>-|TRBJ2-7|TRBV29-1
CSVFKDSSLSYEQYF
TGCAGCGTTTTTAAAGACAGCTCGCTCTCCTACGAGCAGTACTTC
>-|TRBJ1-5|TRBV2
CASSARGDQPQHF
TGTGCCAGCAGTGCCAGGGGAGATCAGCCCCAGCATTTT
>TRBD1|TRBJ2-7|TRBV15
CATSRERTGDYEQYF
TGTGCCACCAGCAGAGAAAGGACAGGGGACTACGAGCAGTACTTC
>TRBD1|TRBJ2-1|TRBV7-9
CASSMGQGIYNEQFF
TGTGCCAGCAGTATGGGACAGGGAATCTACAATGAGCAGTTCTTC
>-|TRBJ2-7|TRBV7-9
CASLPPGGGNEQYF
TGTGCCAGTCTCCCACCTGGAGGGGGCAACGAGCAGTACTTC
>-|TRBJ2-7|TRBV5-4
CASSFGADYEQYF
TGTGCCAGCAGCTTCGGTGCCGACTACGAGCAGTACTTC
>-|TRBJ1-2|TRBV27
CASSSRGTANYGYTF
TGTGCCAGCAGTTCGAGGGGGACGGCTAACTATGGCTACACCTTC
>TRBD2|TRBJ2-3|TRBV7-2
CASSLVRLAGGRTDTQYF
TGTGCCAGCAGCTTAGTAAGGCTAGCGGGGGGGCGGACAGATACGCAGTATTTT
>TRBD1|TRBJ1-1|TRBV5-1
CASSLVQPGQGPTEAFF
TGCGCCAGCAGCTTGGTACAACCAGGACAGGGGCCCACTGAAGCTTTCTTT
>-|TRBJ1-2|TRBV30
CAGGSNYGYTF
TGTGCCGGAGGCAGTAACTATGGCTACACCTTC
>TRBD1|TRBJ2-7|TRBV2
CASSEGQGGPYEQYF
TGTGCCAGCAGTGAAGGACAGGGCGGGCCCTACGAGCAGTACTTC